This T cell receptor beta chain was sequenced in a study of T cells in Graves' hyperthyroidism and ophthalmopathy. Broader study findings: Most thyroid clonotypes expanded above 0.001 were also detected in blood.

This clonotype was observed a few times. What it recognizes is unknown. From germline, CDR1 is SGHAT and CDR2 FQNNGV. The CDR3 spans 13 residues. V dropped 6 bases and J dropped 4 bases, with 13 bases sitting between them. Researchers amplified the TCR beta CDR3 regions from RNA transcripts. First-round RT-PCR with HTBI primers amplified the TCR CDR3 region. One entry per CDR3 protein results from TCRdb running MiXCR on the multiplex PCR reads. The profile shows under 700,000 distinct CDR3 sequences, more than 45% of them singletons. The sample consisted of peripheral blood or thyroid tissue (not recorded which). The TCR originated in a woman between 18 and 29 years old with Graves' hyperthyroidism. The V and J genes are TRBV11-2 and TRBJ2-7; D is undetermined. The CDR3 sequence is CASSSTRVYEQYF. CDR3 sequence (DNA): TGTGCCAGCAGTTCCACCCGGGTGTACGAGCAGTACTTC. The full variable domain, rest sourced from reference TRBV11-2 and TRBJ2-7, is EAGVAQSPRYKIIEKRQSVAFWCNPISGHATLYWYQQILGQGPKLLIQFQNNGVVDDSQLPKDRFSAERLKGVDSTLKIQPAKLEDSAVYLCASSSTRVYEQYFGPGTRLTVT.